The T cell receptor (beta chain) described here comes from a study of CD8 T cells in Susac syndrome. CDR1 and CDR2 (germline): MGHRA, YSYEKL. The CDR3 spans 14 residues. The V end lost 5 bases, the J end lost 8 bases, and 16 bases lay between the germline ends. RNA amounts of 0.5 to 1 ug underwent reverse transcription with random hexamers. TCRdb redid the calling of the immunoSEQ multiplex PCR reads with MiXCR, one entry per CDR3 protein. The repertoire consists of under 20,000 distinct CDR3 sequences, with 85% to 95% occurring once and the leading ten covering 0.2% to 0.3%. This chain links TRBV4-1 with TRBJ2-1; D is perhaps TRBD2 (5 bases). The sample was CD8+ T cells from PBMCs. This receptor was taken from a human donor in good health. The CDR3 nucleotides read TGCGCCAGCAGCTACGGGGAGTATGCGGATGAGCAGTTCTTC. As protein: CASSYGEYADEQFF.